A selection of T cell receptor beta chains follows, all from one sample in a study of tumor and adjacent non-tumor tissue in lung cancer. TCRdb fed the multiplex PCR reads into MiXCR, producing one record per CDR3 protein. The table includes 120,000 to 150,000 distinct CDR3 sequences, about 71% detected once. Sequences were obtained from lung tumor tissue. The receptors stem from a man in his sixties with small cell lung cancer. Both conserved end residues are part of each CDR3. A D gene is named only where the DNA matches it firmly. Only part of the rows carry a size: once, few, many, or a class if the clone is expanded.

clone size: many; V gene: TRBV11-3; D gene: NA; J gene: TRBJ2-3; CDR3 DNA: TGTGCCAGCAGCTTCGAGGGGATCGGCGGGACGCAGTATTTT; CDR3 protein: CASSFEGIGGTQYF
clone size: few; V gene: TRBV30; D gene: TRBD1; J gene: TRBJ1-2; CDR3 DNA: TGTGCCTGGACAGGGGGCTATGGCTACACCTTC; CDR3 protein: CAWTGGYGYTF
clone size: NA; V gene: TRBV20-1; D gene: NA; J gene: TRBJ2-7; CDR3 DNA: TGCGATGCTAGGGAGCCTTCAGGTTACGGGCAGTACTTC; CDR3 protein: CDAREPSGYGQYF
clone size: few; V gene: TRBV20-1; D gene: NA; J gene: TRBJ2-7; CDR3 DNA: TGCAGTGCTAGAGACGTGGCCGGGCAGTACTTC; CDR3 protein: CSARDVAGQYF
clone size: NA; V gene: TRBV28; D gene: NA; J gene: TRBJ2-5; CDR3 DNA: TGTGCCAACAGGTCCGGGACTTGGGAGGTTGAGACCCAGTACTTC; CDR3 protein: CANRSGTWEVETQYF
clone size: NA; V gene: TRBV5-1; D gene: NA; J gene: TRBJ1-2; CDR3 DNA: TGCGCCAGCAAGGGCCGACCGTATGACTATGGCTACACCTTC; CDR3 protein: CASKGRPYDYGYTF
clone size: NA; V gene: TRBV4-1; D gene: NA; J gene: TRBJ1-6; CDR3 DNA: TGTGCCAGCAGCTGGGGTAAAGTATCGTTGGGTAATTCACCCCTCCACTTT; CDR3 protein: CASSWGKVSLGNSPLHF
clone size: NA; V gene: TRBV6-2/TRBV6-3; D gene: NA; J gene: TRBJ2-1; CDR3 DNA: TGTGCCAGCAGCCCAAGGGCAGGGCTTGGAGCGGTTTCGAATGACCAGTTCTTC; CDR3 protein: CASSPRAGLGAVSNDQFF
clone size: NA; V gene: TRBV28; D gene: TRBD1; J gene: TRBJ2-3; CDR3 DNA: TGTGCCGGCAACTACAGGGGCACAGATACGCAATATTTT; CDR3 protein: CAGNYRGTDTQYF
clone size: NA; V gene: TRBV28; D gene: NA; J gene: TRBJ1-5; CDR3 DNA: TGTGCCAGCGATGGAATAGTGAGCAATCAGCCCCAACATTTT; CDR3 protein: CASDGIVSNQPQHF
clone size: NA; V gene: TRBV12-3/TRBV12-4; D gene: NA; J gene: TRBJ2-3; CDR3 DNA: TGTACCAGCAGTTTCTGGGGGGCGCGGACAGATACGCAGTGTTTT; CDR3 protein: CTSSFWGARTDTQCF
clone size: many; V gene: TRBV6-1; D gene: NA; J gene: TRBJ2-7; CDR3 DNA: TGTGCCAGCAGTGAAGCGCAGGGCCCGCGCGAGCAGTACTTC; CDR3 protein: CASSEAQGPREQYF
clone size: many; V gene: TRBV4-2; D gene: TRBD1; J gene: TRBJ1-2; CDR3 DNA: TGTGCCAGCAGCCCGACAGGGGGCGGCTACACCTTC; CDR3 protein: CASSPTGGGYTF
clone size: NA; V gene: TRBV2; D gene: NA; J gene: TRBJ2-1; CDR3 DNA: TGTGCCAGCAGTACGCTGGATGAGCAGTTCTTC; CDR3 protein: CASSTLDEQFF
clone size: few; V gene: TRBV20-1; D gene: TRBD2; J gene: TRBJ2-1; CDR3 DNA: TGCAGTGCTTCGTTAGCGGGAGCAAAAATGGCGTACAATGAGCAGTTCTTC; CDR3 protein: CSASLAGAKMAYNEQFF
clone size: NA; V gene: TRBV11-2; D gene: TRBD2; J gene: TRBJ2-3; CDR3 DNA: TGTGCCAGCAGCTTCGGCGGGAGGATCATAGATACGCAGTATTTT; CDR3 protein: CASSFGGRIIDTQYF
clone size: NA; V gene: TRBV12-3/TRBV12-4; D gene: TRBD1; J gene: TRBJ2-6; CDR3 DNA: TGTGCCAGCAGGACAGGGTCCGGGGCCAACGTCCTGACTTTC; CDR3 protein: CASRTGSGANVLTF
clone size: NA; V gene: TRBV6-5; D gene: NA; J gene: TRBJ1-5; CDR3 DNA: TGTGCCAGCAGTTACATCAGGAGTGGTCAGCCCCATCATTTT; CDR3 protein: CASSYIRSGQPHHF
clone size: NA; V gene: TRBV5-5; D gene: TRBD2; J gene: TRBJ2-1; CDR3 DNA: TGTGCCAGCAGCTTGCGGGAGGGGTGGGGTGAGCAGTTCTTC; CDR3 protein: CASSLREGWGEQFF
clone size: NA; V gene: TRBV6-2/TRBV6-3; D gene: TRBD1; J gene: TRBJ2-1; CDR3 DNA: TGTGCCAGCAGCTCGGGACAGATTTTTGGTGAGCAGTTCTTC; CDR3 protein: CASSSGQIFGEQFF
clone size: NA; V gene: TRBV11-2; D gene: NA; J gene: TRBJ2-1; CDR3 DNA: TGTGCCAGCAGCTTGGGTGGTGGCTCCTACGATCAGCAGTTCTTC; CDR3 protein: CASSLGGGSYDQQFF
clone size: NA; V gene: TRBV4-2; D gene: NA; J gene: TRBJ2-2; CDR3 DNA: TGTGCCACCAGTGTCCTGGCGGCTAACACCGGGGAACTGTTTTTT; CDR3 protein: CATSVLAANTGELFF
clone size: many; V gene: TRBV20-1; D gene: NA; J gene: TRBJ2-2; CDR3 DNA: TGCAGTGCTCCTCGGGCAGCGCACACCGGGGAGCTGTTTTTT; CDR3 protein: CSAPRAAHTGELFF
clone size: many; V gene: TRBV29-1; D gene: TRBD1; J gene: TRBJ1-2; CDR3 DNA: TGCAGCGTGGGGGCGGGACAGCATTATGGCTACACCTTC; CDR3 protein: CSVGAGQHYGYTF
clone size: NA; V gene: TRBV5-1; D gene: TRBD2; J gene: TRBJ2-3; CDR3 DNA: TGCGCCAGCAGCTTGGAAAAGGGACTAGCGGGAGTTACAGATACGCAGTATTTT; CDR3 protein: CASSLEKGLAGVTDTQYF
clone size: NA; V gene: TRBV11-3; D gene: NA; J gene: TRBJ2-3; CDR3 DNA: TGTCCCAGCAGCTTAGAGACCCAGGGACCCTACACAGATATGCAATATTTT; CDR3 protein: CPSSLETQGPYTDMQYF
clone size: NA; V gene: TRBV5-8; D gene: NA; J gene: TRBJ2-2; CDR3 DNA: TGTGCCAGCAGCACGGGGCTCCTGGGCCGGGAGCTGTTTTTT; CDR3 protein: CASSTGLLGRELFF
clone size: NA; V gene: TRBV11-3; D gene: TRBD2; J gene: TRBJ2-1; CDR3 DNA: TGTCCCAGCAGCTTAGGGACTAGCGGGAGATATGAGCACTTCTTC; CDR3 protein: CPSSLGTSGRYEHFF
clone size: NA; V gene: TRBV12-3/TRBV12-4; D gene: NA; J gene: TRBJ1-2; CDR3 DNA: TGTCCCACCTCCTGGGGGCTTTATGGCTACACCTTC; CDR3 protein: CPTSWGLYGYTF
clone size: NA; V gene: TRBV10-2; D gene: NA; J gene: TRBJ2-7; CDR3 DNA: TGCGCCAGCAGCGGACCCTACGAGCAGTACTTC; CDR3 protein: CASSGPYEQYF
clone size: NA; V gene: TRBV11-3; D gene: NA; J gene: TRBJ1-1; CDR3 DNA: TGTGCCAACAGCTTAGGTCGTCAGAGCAACACTGAAGCTTTCTTT; CDR3 protein: CANSLGRQSNTEAFF
clone size: once; V gene: TRBV13; D gene: TRBD1; J gene: TRBJ1-1; CDR3 DNA: TGTGCCAGCAGCAACCCCTGGGACAGCCCGAACACTGAAGCTTTCTTT; CDR3 protein: CASSNPWDSPNTEAFF
clone size: NA; V gene: TRBV6-6; D gene: NA; J gene: TRBJ1-2; CDR3 DNA: TGTGCCAGCGGTAATCAAGGCTACTCTTTC; CDR3 protein: CASGNQGYSF
clone size: many; V gene: TRBV20-1; D gene: TRBD2; J gene: TRBJ2-4; CDR3 DNA: TGCAGTGCTACAAGCGGGAGCGAGGGGGGCATTCAGTACTTC; CDR3 protein: CSATSGSEGGIQYF
clone size: many; V gene: TRBV20-1; D gene: NA; J gene: TRBJ2-2; CDR3 DNA: TGCAGTGCTAGGGTGACGGCAAACACCGGGGAGCTGTTTTTT; CDR3 protein: CSARVTANTGELFF
clone size: NA; V gene: TRBV5-1; D gene: TRBD1; J gene: TRBJ2-3; CDR3 DNA: TGCGCCAGCAGCTTACAGGGGATAGGAGATACGCAGTATTTT; CDR3 protein: CASSLQGIGDTQYF
clone size: NA; V gene: TRBV6-1; D gene: TRBD1; J gene: TRBJ1-3; CDR3 DNA: TGTGCCAGCAGTTCCCAGGGGGCCGGAAACACCATATATTTT; CDR3 protein: CASSSQGAGNTIYF
clone size: NA; V gene: TRBV7-8; D gene: NA; J gene: TRBJ2-1; CDR3 DNA: TGTGCCAGCAGCCCGAACCTCCTATTATCATATGAGCAGTTCTTC; CDR3 protein: CASSPNLLLSYEQFF
clone size: NA; V gene: TRBV29-1; D gene: NA; J gene: TRBJ1-1; CDR3 DNA: TGCAGCGTTGAATTAGGCCGGAATCCGTTACTGGGGAACACCGAAGCTTTCTTT; CDR3 protein: CSVELGRNPLLGNTEAFF
clone size: few; V gene: TRBV4-3; D gene: TRBD1; J gene: TRBJ2-3; CDR3 DNA: TGCGCCAGCAGCCAAGATGCGACAGGGGGCGGGTATACGCAGTATTTT; CDR3 protein: CASSQDATGGGYTQYF
clone size: many; V gene: TRBV6-1; D gene: TRBD2; J gene: TRBJ2-7; CDR3 DNA: TGTGCCACAGGGAAGCGGGAAGCCTACGAGCAGTACTTC; CDR3 protein: CATGKREAYEQYF
clone size: NA; V gene: TRBV5-1; D gene: NA; J gene: TRBJ2-1; CDR3 DNA: TGCGCCAGCAGCTTGGTACCGGGGCATACGAATGAGCAGTTCTTC; CDR3 protein: CASSLVPGHTNEQFF
clone size: few; V gene: TRBV5-1; D gene: NA; J gene: TRBJ1-6; CDR3 DNA: TGCGCCAGCAGCTTGGACCTACACAATTCACCCCTCCACTTT; CDR3 protein: CASSLDLHNSPLHF
clone size: NA; V gene: TRBV11-2; D gene: NA; J gene: TRBJ2-4; CDR3 DNA: TGTGCCAGCAGCCGGACCCTGTACACTCAGTACTTC; CDR3 protein: CASSRTLYTQYF
clone size: many; V gene: TRBV29-1; D gene: TRBD1; J gene: TRBJ1-2; CDR3 DNA: TGCAGCGTTGAAGGTGGACAGGGCTCTTATGGCTACACCTTC; CDR3 protein: CSVEGGQGSYGYTF
clone size: NA; V gene: TRBV18; D gene: NA; J gene: TRBJ2-3; CDR3 DNA: TGTGCCAGCTCTTCACAGGGATACACAGATACGCAGTATTTT; CDR3 protein: CASSSQGYTDTQYF
clone size: few; V gene: TRBV5-6; D gene: TRBD2; J gene: TRBJ2-1; CDR3 DNA: TGTGCCAGCAGCTTGAGGGGACTAGCGGGACATGAGCAGTTCTTC; CDR3 protein: CASSLRGLAGHEQFF
clone size: few; V gene: TRBV4-1; D gene: TRBD2; J gene: TRBJ2-6; CDR3 DNA: TGCGCCAGCAGCCAAGATCGGGGGGGTTCGGGGGCCAACGTCCTGACTTTC; CDR3 protein: CASSQDRGGSGANVLTF
clone size: NA; V gene: TRBV4-1; D gene: NA; J gene: TRBJ2-5; CDR3 DNA: TGCGCCGGCAGTCAGCTTATACCGGGACCAGGGGTTGAAGAGACCCAGTACTTC; CDR3 protein: CAGSQLIPGPGVEETQYF
clone size: NA; V gene: TRBV18; D gene: TRBD1; J gene: TRBJ1-2; CDR3 DNA: TGTGCCAGCTCAACGGGGACAGGCGGGACTAACTATGGCTACACCTTC; CDR3 protein: CASSTGTGGTNYGYTF